This T cell receptor (beta chain) was sequenced in a study of vaccination and CD4 T cells after COVID-19. As for the study in general: Overlapping spike peptides of SARS-CoV-2, HCoV-NL63, HCoV-OC43 and HCoV-229E stimulated the cells.

Cultured CD4+ T cells had their DNA profiled by the Oncomine TCR Beta short-read assay. TCRdb ran MiXCR on the PCR reads and lists one entry per CDR3 protein. The table includes some 17,000 distinct CDR3 sequences, approximately 48% detected once. On this clonotype itself: Its antigen remains unidentified.

The CDR3 is 15 residues long. Germline V gene sequence: CDR1 SGHKS, CDR2 YYEKEE (reference sequence). V gave up 5 bases and J gave up 3 bases; unmatched junction bases: 10. The time point is: late sampling 161 to 241 days after vaccination in a few convalescent patients. This sample's treatment: roughly 11-day PBMC culture with coronavirus spike peptide pools or control peptides (ViraFEST assay). The sequencing here drew on CD4+ T cells from blood, cultured in vitro, taken about 7 months after SARS-CoV-2 vaccination. The receptor comes from a human donor who had recovered from COVID-19. J is TRBJ2-5 and V is TRBV5-5, with 7 positions matching TRBD2. The CDR3 is CASRKREAGEETQYF. DNA of the CDR3: TGTGCCAGCAGGAAACGGGAGGCGGGGGAAGAGACCCAGTACTTC.